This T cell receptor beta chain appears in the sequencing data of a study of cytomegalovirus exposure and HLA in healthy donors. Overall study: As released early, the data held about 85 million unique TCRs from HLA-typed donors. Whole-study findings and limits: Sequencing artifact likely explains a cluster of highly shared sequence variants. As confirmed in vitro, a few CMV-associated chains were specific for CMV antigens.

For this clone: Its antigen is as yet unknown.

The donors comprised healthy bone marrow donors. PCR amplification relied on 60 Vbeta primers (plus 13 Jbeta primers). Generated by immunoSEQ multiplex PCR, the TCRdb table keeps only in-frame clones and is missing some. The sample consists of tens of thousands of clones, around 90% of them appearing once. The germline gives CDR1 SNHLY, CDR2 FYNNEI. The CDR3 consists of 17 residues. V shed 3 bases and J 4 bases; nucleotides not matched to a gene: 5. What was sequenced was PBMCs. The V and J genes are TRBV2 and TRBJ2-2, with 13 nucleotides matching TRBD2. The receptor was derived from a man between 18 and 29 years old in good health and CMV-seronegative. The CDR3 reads CASSDPGLAGPTGELFF. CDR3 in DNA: TGTGCCAGCAGTGACCCGGGACTAGCGGGACCCACCGGGGAGCTGTTTTTT.